Listed here is a single TCR beta chain. V was cut by 6 bases and J by 1 base, with 17 bases left in between. Germline V lookup: CDR1 SNHLY, CDR2 FYNNEI. This CDR3 comprises 16 residues. For repertoire sequencing, the TCR beta CDR3 regions were amplified from RNA transcripts. HTBI primers primed a first-round RT-PCR, and a second-round multiplex PCR followed. One entry per CDR3 protein, called by TCRdb with MiXCR from the multiplex PCR reads. The sample holds around 520,000 distinct CDR3 sequences, 39% seen once. Exclusion criteria comprised other autoimmune diseases, uncontrolled infections, pregnancy or lactation in patients. Physicians reached a diagnosis by relying on clinical symptoms, serum thyroxine, TRAb, thyroid ultrasound and orbital computed tomography. This specimen comes from a study of Graves' ophthalmopathy and Graves' hyperthyroidism. Study-level background: Stable hyperthyroidism referred to disease that showed no ophthalmopathy within 18 months of follow-up.

Sequencing was carried out using peripheral blood or thyroid tissue (not recorded which). The chain combines TRBV2 with TRBJ2-3, with D possibly TRBD1 on 7 matching bases. This TCR was recovered from an adult man with Graves' hyperthyroidism. Written as DNA, the CDR3 is TGTGCCAGCAGGAGAAACAGGGGACTGGGCACAGATACGCAGTATTTT. It is translated as CASRRNRGLGTDTQYF.